The entry below describes one TCR beta chain. This record belongs to a study of T cell changes during pregnancy in multiple sclerosis. This CDR3 region has 13 residues. In germline, CDR1 is SGHTS, CDR2 YDEGEE. V was trimmed by 0 bases and J by 2 bases, leaving 6 bases between them. TCRdb's table, derived via immunoSEQ multiplex PCR, lists solely in-frame clones and lacks some. The table includes roughly 45,000 clones, around 93% detected once. This sequence originates from a female donor with multiple sclerosis, enrolled in a pregnancy study. V is TRBV5-8 and J is TRBJ2-7; perhaps TRBD1 as D (5 bases). This sample comprised CD8+ T cells from peripheral blood mononuclear cells, obtained in the first trimester of pregnancy. The CDR3 DNA reads TGTGCCAGCAGCTTGGGCAGGGCCTACGAGCAGTACTTC. Its translation: CASSLGRAYEQYF.